The T cell receptor (beta chain) under discussion was sequenced for a study of blood T cell repertoires in COVID-19. About the study: Samples taken during acute and convalescent COVID-19 were collected in the United States, Italy and Spain. The cDNA or gDNA used as material had been derived from T cells, B-cell-depleted T cells, or PBMCs.

The CDR3 runs 13 residues. Trimming removed 6 bases at V and 7 bases at J, with 13 bases between. Methods used by the authors: Reference gene primer amplification gave nucleated cell count estimates. Measured with immunoSEQ multiplex PCR; TCRdb has only the in-frame clones, and not every one. Clone size and V and J calls were adopted from that table, with D and trimming inferred from the DNA. The repertoire consists of just under 60,000 clones, with 88% occurring once and the leading ten covering around 5%. This TCR was sampled from a man between 60 and 75 years old with acute or convalescent COVID-19. Sequences were obtained from peripheral blood. The chain couples TRBV12-3 or TRBV12-4 to TRBJ1-5; possibly TRBD1 for D (6 bases). Here the CDR3 DNA reads TGTGCCAGCAGCGGGGGAGGGGGGCAGCCCCAGCATTTT. Protein: CASSGGGGQPQHF.